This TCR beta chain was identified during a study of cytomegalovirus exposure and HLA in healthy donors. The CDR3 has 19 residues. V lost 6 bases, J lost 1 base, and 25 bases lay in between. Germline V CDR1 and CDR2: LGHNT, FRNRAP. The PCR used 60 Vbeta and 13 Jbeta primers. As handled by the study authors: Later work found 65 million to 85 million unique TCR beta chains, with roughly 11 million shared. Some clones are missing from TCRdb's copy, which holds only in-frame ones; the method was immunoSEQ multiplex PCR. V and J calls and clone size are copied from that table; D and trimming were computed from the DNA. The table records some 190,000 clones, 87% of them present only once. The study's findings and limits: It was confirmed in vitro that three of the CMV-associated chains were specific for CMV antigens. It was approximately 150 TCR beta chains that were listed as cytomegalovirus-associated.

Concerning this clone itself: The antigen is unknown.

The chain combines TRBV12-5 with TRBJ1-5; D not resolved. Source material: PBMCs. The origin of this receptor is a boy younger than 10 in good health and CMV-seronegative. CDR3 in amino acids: CASGYYQPLPGLSNQPQHF. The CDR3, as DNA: TGTGCTAGTGGCTACTATCAACCCCTACCTGGACTAAGCAATCAGCCCCAGCATTTT.